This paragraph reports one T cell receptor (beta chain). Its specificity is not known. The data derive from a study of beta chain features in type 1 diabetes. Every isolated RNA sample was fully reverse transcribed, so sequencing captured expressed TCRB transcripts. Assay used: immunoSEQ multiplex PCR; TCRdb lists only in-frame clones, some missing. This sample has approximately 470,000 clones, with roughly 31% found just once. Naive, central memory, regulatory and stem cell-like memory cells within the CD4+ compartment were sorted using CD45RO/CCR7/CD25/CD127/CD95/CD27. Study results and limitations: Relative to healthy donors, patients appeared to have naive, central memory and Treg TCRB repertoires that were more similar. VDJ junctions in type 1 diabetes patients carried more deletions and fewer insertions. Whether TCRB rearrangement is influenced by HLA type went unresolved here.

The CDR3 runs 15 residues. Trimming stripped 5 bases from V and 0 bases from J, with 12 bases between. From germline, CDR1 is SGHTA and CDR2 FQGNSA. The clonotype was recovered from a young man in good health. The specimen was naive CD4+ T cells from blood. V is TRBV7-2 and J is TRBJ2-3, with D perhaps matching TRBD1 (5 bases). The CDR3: CASSKDTASTDTQYF. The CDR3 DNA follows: TGTGCCAGCAGCAAGGACACGGCTAGCACAGATACGCAGTATTTT.